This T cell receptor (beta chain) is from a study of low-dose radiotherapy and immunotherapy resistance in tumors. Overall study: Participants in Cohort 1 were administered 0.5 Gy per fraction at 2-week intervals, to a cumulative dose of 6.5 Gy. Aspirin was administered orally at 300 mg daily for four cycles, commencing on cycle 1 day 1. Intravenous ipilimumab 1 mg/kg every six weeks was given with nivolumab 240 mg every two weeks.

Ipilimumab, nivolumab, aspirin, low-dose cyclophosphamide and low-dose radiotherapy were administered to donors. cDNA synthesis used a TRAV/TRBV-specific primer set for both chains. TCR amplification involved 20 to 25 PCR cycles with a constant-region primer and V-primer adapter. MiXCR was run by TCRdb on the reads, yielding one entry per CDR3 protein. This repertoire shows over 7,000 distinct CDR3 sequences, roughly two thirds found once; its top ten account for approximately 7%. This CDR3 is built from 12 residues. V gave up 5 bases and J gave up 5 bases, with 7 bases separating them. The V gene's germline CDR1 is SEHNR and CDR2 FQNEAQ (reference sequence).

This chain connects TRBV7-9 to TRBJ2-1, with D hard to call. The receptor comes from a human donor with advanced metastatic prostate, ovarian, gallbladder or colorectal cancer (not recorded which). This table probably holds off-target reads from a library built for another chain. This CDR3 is CASSPPDNEQFF. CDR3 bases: TGTGCCAGCAGCCCCCCGGACAATGAGCAGTTCTTC.